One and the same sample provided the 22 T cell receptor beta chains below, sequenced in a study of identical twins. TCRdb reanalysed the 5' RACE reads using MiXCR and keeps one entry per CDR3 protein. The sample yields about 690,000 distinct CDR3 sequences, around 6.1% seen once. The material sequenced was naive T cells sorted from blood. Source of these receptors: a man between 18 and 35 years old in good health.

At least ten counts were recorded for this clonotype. The CDR3 nucleotides are TGTGCCAGTCCACTAGCGGCCAGCACAGATACGCAGTATTTT. Amino acids: CASPLAASTDTQYF. This sequence joins TRBV6-1 and TRBJ2-3; 8 bases map to TRBD2. The CDR3 is 14 residues long. Unmatched junction bases numbered 5, after V lost 9 bases and J lost 0 bases. Germline loops: CDR1 MNHNS, CDR2 SASEGT.

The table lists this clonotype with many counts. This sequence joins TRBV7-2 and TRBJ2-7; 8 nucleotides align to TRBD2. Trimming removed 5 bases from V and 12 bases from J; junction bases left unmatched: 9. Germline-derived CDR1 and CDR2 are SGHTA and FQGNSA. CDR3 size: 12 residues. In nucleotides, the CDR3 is TGTGCCAGCAGCCACGGGACTAGAGTTGTGTACTTC. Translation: CASSHGTRVVYF.

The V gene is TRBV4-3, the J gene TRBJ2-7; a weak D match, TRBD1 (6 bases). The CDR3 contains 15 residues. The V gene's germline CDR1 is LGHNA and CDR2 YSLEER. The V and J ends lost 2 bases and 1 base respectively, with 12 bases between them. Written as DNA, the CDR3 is TGCGCCAGCAGCCAACGCTTTCAGGGGTCCTACGAGCAGTACTTC. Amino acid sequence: CASSQRFQGSYEQYF.

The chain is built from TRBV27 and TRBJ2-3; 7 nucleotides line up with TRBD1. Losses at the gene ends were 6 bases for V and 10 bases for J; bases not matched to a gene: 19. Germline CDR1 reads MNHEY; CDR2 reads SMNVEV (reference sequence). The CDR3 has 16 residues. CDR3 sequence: CASRPQGTVPPSPQYF. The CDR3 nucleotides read TGTGCCAGCAGGCCACAGGGGACCGTGCCCCCGTCTCCGCAGTATTTT.

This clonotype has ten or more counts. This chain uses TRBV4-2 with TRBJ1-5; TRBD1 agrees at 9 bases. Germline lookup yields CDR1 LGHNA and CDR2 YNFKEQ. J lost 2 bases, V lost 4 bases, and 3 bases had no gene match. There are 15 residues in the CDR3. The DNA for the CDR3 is TGTGCCAGCAGCCGGACAGGGGACGGCAATCAGCCCCAGCATTTT. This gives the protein CASSRTGDGNQPQHF.

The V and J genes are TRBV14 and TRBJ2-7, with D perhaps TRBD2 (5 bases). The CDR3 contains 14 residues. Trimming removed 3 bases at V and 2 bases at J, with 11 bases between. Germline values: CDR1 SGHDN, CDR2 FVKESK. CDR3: CASSHTGSTYEQYF. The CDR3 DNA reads TGTGCCAGCAGCCATACGGGATCGACCTACGAGCAGTACTTC.

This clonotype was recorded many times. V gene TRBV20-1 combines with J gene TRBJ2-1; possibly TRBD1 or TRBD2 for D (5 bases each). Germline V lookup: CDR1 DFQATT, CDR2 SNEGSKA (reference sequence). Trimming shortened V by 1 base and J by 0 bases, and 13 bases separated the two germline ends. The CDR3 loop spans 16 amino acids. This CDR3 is CSARVIEGPSYNEQFF. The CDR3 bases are TGCAGTGCTAGAGTGATAGAGGGGCCCTCCTACAATGAGCAGTTCTTC.

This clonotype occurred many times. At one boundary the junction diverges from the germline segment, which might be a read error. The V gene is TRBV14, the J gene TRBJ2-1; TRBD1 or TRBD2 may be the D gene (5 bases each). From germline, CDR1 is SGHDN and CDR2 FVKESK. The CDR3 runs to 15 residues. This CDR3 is CASSQVGGSYNEQFF. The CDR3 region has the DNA TGCGCCAGCAGCCAAGTTGGGGGTTCATACAATGAGCAGTTCTTC.

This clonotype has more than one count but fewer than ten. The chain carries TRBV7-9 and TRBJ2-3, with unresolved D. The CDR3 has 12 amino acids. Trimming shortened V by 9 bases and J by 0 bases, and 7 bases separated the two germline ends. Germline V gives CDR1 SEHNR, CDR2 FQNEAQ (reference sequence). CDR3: CARASSTDTQYF. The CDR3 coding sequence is TGTGCCAGGGCTTCTAGCACAGATACGCAGTATTTT.

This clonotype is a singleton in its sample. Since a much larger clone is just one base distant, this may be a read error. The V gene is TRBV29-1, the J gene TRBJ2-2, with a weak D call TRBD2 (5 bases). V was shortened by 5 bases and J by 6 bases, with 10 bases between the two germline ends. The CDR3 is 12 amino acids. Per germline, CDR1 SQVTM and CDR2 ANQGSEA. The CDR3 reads CSVHVRAGELFF. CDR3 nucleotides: TGCAGCGTTCACGTGAGGGCCGGGGAGCTGTTTTTT.

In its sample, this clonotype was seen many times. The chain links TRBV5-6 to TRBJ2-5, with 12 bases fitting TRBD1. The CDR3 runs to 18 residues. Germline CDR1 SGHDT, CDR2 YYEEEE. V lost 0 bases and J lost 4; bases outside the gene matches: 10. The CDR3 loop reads CASSLEGLGTGGSETQYF. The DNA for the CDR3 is TGTGCCAGCAGCTTGGAAGGACTCGGGACAGGGGGCTCAGAGACCCAGTACTTC.

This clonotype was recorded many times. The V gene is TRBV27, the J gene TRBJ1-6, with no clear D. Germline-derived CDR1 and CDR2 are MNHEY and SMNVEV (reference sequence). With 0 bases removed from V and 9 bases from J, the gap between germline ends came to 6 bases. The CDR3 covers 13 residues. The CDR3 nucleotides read TGTGCCAGCAGTTTATCCCGGGTTTCACCCCTCCACTTT. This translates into CASSLSRVSPLHF.

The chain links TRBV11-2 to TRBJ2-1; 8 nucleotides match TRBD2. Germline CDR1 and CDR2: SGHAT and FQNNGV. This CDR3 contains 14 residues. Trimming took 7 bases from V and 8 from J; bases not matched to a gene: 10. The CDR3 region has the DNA TGTGCCAGCACCATAAGCGGGGGAGGTCATGAGCAGTTCTTC. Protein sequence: CASTISGGGHEQFF.

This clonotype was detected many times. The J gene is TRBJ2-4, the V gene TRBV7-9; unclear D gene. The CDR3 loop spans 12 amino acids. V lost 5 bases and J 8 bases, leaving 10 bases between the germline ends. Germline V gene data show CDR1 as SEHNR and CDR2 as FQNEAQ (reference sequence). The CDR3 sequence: CASSAREDIQYF. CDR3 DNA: TGTGCCAGCAGCGCAAGAGAGGACATTCAGTACTTC.

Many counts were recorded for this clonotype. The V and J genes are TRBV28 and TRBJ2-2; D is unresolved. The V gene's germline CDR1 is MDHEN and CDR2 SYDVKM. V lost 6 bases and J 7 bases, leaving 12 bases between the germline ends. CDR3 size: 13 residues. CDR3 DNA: TGTGCCAGCAGCGGGCAGTATAACGGGGAGCTGTTTTTT. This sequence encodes CASSGQYNGELFF.

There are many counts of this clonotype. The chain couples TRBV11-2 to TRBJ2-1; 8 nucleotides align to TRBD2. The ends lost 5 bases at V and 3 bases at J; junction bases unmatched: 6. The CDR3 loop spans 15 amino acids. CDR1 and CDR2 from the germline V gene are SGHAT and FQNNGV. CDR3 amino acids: CASSPGRGVYNEQFF. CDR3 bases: TGTGCCAGCAGCCCAGGGCGGGGGGTCTACAATGAGCAGTTCTTC. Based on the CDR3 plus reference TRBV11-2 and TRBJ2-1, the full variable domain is EAGVAQSPRYKIIEKRQSVAFWCNPISGHATLYWYQQILGQGPKLLIQFQNNGVVDDSQLPKDRFSAERLKGVDSTLKIQPAKLEDSAVYLCASSPGRGVYNEQFFGPGTRLTVL.

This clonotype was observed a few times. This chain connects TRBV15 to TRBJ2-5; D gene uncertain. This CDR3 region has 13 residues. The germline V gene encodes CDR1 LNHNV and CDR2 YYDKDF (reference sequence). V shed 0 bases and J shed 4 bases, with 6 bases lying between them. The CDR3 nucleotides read TGTGCCACCAGCAGAGAGGTGGGAGAGACCCAGTACTTC. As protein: CATSREVGETQYF. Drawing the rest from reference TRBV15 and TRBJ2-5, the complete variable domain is DAMVIQNPRYQVTQFGKPVTLSCSQTLNHNVMYWYQQKSSQAPKLLFHYYDKDFNNEADTPDNFQSRRPNTSFCFLDIRSPGLGDTAMYLCATSREVGETQYFGPGTRLLVL.

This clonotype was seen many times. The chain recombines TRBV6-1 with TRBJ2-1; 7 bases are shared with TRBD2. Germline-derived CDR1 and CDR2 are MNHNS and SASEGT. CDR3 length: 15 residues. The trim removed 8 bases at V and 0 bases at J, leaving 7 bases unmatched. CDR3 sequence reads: CASLLAESSYNEQFF. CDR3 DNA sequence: TGTGCCAGCTTGCTAGCGGAGAGCTCCTACAATGAGCAGTTCTTC.

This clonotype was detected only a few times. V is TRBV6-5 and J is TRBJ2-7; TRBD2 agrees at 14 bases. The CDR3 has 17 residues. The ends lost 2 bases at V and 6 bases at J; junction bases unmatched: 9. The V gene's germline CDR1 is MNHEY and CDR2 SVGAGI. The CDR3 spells CASSYGTSGSWTGEQYF. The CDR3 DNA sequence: TGTGCCAGCAGTTACGGGACTAGCGGGAGTTGGACGGGCGAGCAGTACTTC.

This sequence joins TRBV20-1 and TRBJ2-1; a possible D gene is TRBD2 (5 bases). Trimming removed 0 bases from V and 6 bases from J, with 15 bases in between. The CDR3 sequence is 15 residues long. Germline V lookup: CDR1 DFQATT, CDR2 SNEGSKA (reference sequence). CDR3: CSARDSDYHLNEQFF. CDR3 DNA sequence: TGCAGTGCTAGAGATAGCGACTACCACCTCAATGAGCAGTTCTTC.

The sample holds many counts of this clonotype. The CDR3 DNA is TGTGCCAGTCGGACAGGGGACAAAAACATTCAGTACTTC. It translates to CASRTGDKNIQYF. The chain is built from TRBV12-3 or TRBV12-4 and TRBJ2-4; 9 bases fit TRBD1. V lost 9 bases and J lost 3; bases outside the gene matches: 3. The CDR3 length is 13 residues.

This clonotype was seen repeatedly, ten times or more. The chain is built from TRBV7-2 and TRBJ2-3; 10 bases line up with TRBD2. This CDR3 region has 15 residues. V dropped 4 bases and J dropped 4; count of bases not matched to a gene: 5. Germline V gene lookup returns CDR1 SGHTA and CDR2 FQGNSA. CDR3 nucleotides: TGTGCCAGCAGCTCTAGAGCGGGAGGGGCAGATACGCAGTATTTT. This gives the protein CASSSRAGGADTQYF.